This T cell receptor (beta chain) was identified in a study of T-cell memory formation after mild COVID-19. CDR3 length: 15 amino acids. V lost 6 bases and J lost 4, with 16 bases in between. The TCR alpha and TCR beta cDNA libraries, bearing sample barcodes and UMIs, were generated by 5'RACE using constant-segment primers. TCRdb fed the 5' RACE reads into MiXCR, producing one record per CDR3 protein. Of 500,000 to 550,000 distinct CDR3 sequences in the sample, roughly 20% were seen once. The receptor comes from an adult woman who had mild COVID-19 (a few samples of this study predate the infection). Cell type and time point are not known. Sequencing used PBMCs or a T cell subset sorted from them (not recorded which). The J gene is TRBJ2-1, the V gene TRBV12-3 or TRBV12-4, with D possibly being TRBD2 (5 bases). The CDR3 protein is CASRQSGGAYNEQFF. In DNA form, the CDR3 reads TGTGCCAGCAGGCAAAGCGGCGGAGCTTACAATGAGCAGTTCTTC.